The source of this T cell receptor beta chain is a study of cytomegalovirus exposure and HLA in healthy donors. Overall study results and limits: As was reported, the HLA-A and HLA-B alleles of most subjects were accurately predicted from TCR beta sequences.

Use of 60 Vbeta and 13 Jbeta primers characterized the PCR. Generated by immunoSEQ multiplex PCR, the TCRdb table keeps only in-frame clones and is missing some. The sample records approximately 84,000 clones, approximately 74% being singletons. The germline V gene has CDR1 MDHEN and CDR2 SYDVKM. The CDR3 has 15 amino acids. Deletions cut 2 bases from V and 0 bases from J, with 8 bases between. A remark on this clone: Its antigen is unidentified.

The sequenced material came from PBMCs. This TCR was sampled from a middle-aged man in good health and CMV-seropositive. This chain links TRBV28 with TRBJ1-3, with D perhaps TRBD1 (6 bases). The CDR3 DNA reads TGTGCCAGCAGTTTAGGGGGCGACTCTGGAAACACCATATATTTT. Its protein product is CASSLGGDSGNTIYF. Full variable domain (outside the CDR3, taken from reference TRBV28 and TRBJ1-3): DVKVTQSSRYLVKRTGEKVFLECVQDMDHENMFWYRQDPGLGLRLIYFSYDVKMKEKGDIPEGYSVSREKKERFSLILESASTNQTSMYLCASSLGGDSGNTIYFGEGSWLTVV.